The present entry profiles one T cell receptor beta chain with its context. As yet, its antigen is unknown. The data are from a study of chemoradiotherapy in HPV16-positive cancers. Study-wide findings and caveats: For HPV16-positive patients, expanding HPV-responsive T cells associated with longer recurrence-free survival. Non-HPV-specific T cells did not expand in tumors during treatment, whereas candidate HPV-specific clones and E7-related motifs did.

Repertoires were generated with immunoSEQ multiplex PCR, while TCRdb's copy carries only in-frame clones and drops some. This table has under 5,500 clones, 85% to 90% appearing once. The CDR3 covers 15 residues. Germline loops: CDR1 SNHLY, CDR2 FYNNEI. Trimming cost V 3 bases and J 13 bases, with 19 bases left between them. This specimen was collected from a patient who underwent chemoradiotherapy. This receptor was identified in a human donor with HPV-associated anogenital cancer. The chain recombines TRBV2 with TRBJ2-6, with a weak D call TRBD2 (7 bases). The CDR3 region is CASSELRGGPKVLTF. In DNA, the CDR3 is TGTGCCAGCAGTGAGTTGAGGGGGGGACCTAAAGTCCTGACTTTC. Complete variable domain (other parts from reference TRBV2 and TRBJ2-6): EPEVTQTPSHQVTQMGQEVILRCVPISNHLYFYWYRQILGQKVEFLVSFYNNEISEKSEIFDDQFSVERPDGSNFTLKIRSTKLEDSAMYFCASSELRGGPKVLTFGAGSRLTVL.